What follows are 22 T cell receptor beta chains derived from one specimen sequenced in a study of T cells in Graves' hyperthyroidism and ophthalmopathy. RNA transcripts were the template for amplifying TCR beta CDR3 regions. The HTBI primer set drove a first-round RT-PCR of the TCR CDR3. From the multiplex PCR reads, TCRdb called clonotypes with MiXCR, one entry per CDR3 protein. Of hundreds of thousands of distinct CDR3 sequences in the sample, around 20% were seen once. The sample comprised blood. Source of these receptors: a young man with Graves' ophthalmopathy.

This clonotype was seen a handful of times. The chain combines TRBV11-2 with TRBJ1-2, with D possibly TRBD1 on 5 matching bases. The CDR3 is 15 amino acids. Germline CDR1 reads SGHAT; CDR2 reads FQNNGV. The V end lost 2 bases, the J end lost 1 base, and 11 bases lay between the germline ends. CDR3 sequence: CASSLSRAHNYGYTF. CDR3 bases: TGTGCCAGCAGCTTAAGCAGGGCCCATAACTATGGCTACACCTTC.

The chain is built from TRBV10-2 and TRBJ2-5; 10 positions agree with TRBD2. The CDR3 totals 18 residues. Germline trimming cut 2 bases from V and 4 bases from J; bases unmatched to any gene: 13. The germline V gene encodes CDR1 WSHSY and CDR2 SAAADI. DNA of the CDR3: TGCGCCAGCAGTGAGAAAACAGCGGGAGGGGTAATAAGAGAGACCCAGTACTTC. It codes for CASSEKTAGGVIRETQYF.

In this sample, this clonotype turned up many times. J is TRBJ2-1 and V is TRBV20-1; 14 bases map to TRBD2. Germline values: CDR1 DFQATT, CDR2 SNEGSKA (reference sequence). The CDR3 is 16 residues long. Trimming cost V 5 bases and J 8 bases; bases outside gene matches: 11. The CDR3 loop reads CSADRGTSGRRDEQFF. CDR3 DNA: TGCAGTGCTGACCGCGGGACTAGCGGGAGAAGGGATGAGCAGTTCTTC.

This clonotype has ten or more counts. The gene calls are TRBV28 and TRBJ2-3; the match to TRBD2 covers 13 bases. CDR1 is MDHEN, CDR2 SYDVKM, per germline. V dropped 5 bases and J dropped 3; count of bases not matched to a gene: 5. The CDR3 runs 16 residues. CDR3 protein: CASSTPGLAGTDTQYF. The CDR3 nucleotides are TGTGCCAGCAGTACCCCGGGACTAGCGGGAACAGATACGCAGTATTTT.

This clonotype was detected a few times. The chain has TRBV7-2 and TRBJ2-3; 10 bases are a match to TRBD2. CDR1 and CDR2 (germline): SGHTA, FQGNSA. This CDR3 has 16 residues. Trimming removed 3 bases from V and 2 bases from J; junction bases left unmatched: 5. The CDR3 loop reads CASSLAGTSVTDTQYF. The CDR3 DNA follows: TGTGCCAGCAGCTTGGCCGGGACTAGCGTCACAGATACGCAGTATTTT.

The chain carries TRBV28 and TRBJ2-7; unclear D gene. CDR3 length: 13 residues. The V gene's germline CDR1 is MDHEN and CDR2 SYDVKM. The V end was cut by 6 bases, the J end by 9 bases, with 18 bases between. CDR3 residues: CASRVQYDCVQYF. The CDR3 region has the DNA TGTGCCAGCAGGGTTCAGTACGATTGTGTGCAGTACTTC.

The chain recombines TRBV20-1 with TRBJ2-7; D remains ambiguous. Per the germline V gene, CDR1 is DFQATT and CDR2 is SNEGSKA (reference sequence). The CDR3 sequence is 14 residues long. With 6 bases removed from V and 4 bases from J, the gap between germline ends came to 19 bases. CDR3 region: CSAVGFAVLYEQYF. In DNA, the CDR3 is TGCAGTGCCGTGGGCTTTGCGGTGTTGTACGAGCAGTACTTC.

The rearrangement joins TRBV28 to TRBJ1-1, with D perhaps TRBD1 (6 bases). V was trimmed by 5 bases and J by 5 bases, leaving 15 bases between them. The CDR3 spans 14 residues. Germline V gene data show CDR1 as MDHEN and CDR2 as SYDVKM. The CDR3 is CASSADSVSTEAFF. The CDR3 region has the DNA TGTGCCAGCAGTGCGGACAGCGTTTCAACTGAAGCTTTCTTT. Supplemented by reference TRBV28 and TRBJ1-1, the full variable domain reads DVKVTQSSRYLVKRTGEKVFLECVQDMDHENMFWYRQDPGLGLRLIYFSYDVKMKEKGDIPEGYSVSREKKERFSLILESASTNQTSMYLCASSADSVSTEAFFGQGTRLTVV.

The chain links TRBV4-1 to TRBJ2-3; the D gene is possibly TRBD2 (6 bases). Germline V gene lookup returns CDR1 MGHRA and CDR2 YSYEKL. Trimming removed 1 base from V and 1 base from J, with 9 bases in between. The CDR3 has 15 residues. CDR3 residues: CASSQVPGGTDTQYF. DNA of the CDR3: TGCGCCAGCAGCCAAGTTCCGGGGGGCACAGATACGCAGTATTTT.

Only a few counts were recorded for this clonotype. The chain carries TRBV2 and TRBJ2-5; TRBD1 agrees at 8 bases. Losses at the gene ends were 7 bases for V and 14 bases for J; bases not matched to a gene: 12. This CDR3 has 12 amino acids. The germline V gene encodes CDR1 SNHLY and CDR2 FYNNEI. The chain's CDR3 is CASTDLWDRIYF. The CDR3 DNA reads as TGTGCCAGCACCGACCTCTGGGACAGGATATACTTC.

The chain couples TRBV28 to TRBJ1-1; 9 bases line up with TRBD1. This CDR3 has 15 amino acids. J lost 5 bases, V lost 2 bases, and 6 bases had no gene match. Looked up from germline, CDR1 is MDHEN and CDR2 is SYDVKM. This chain's CDR3 is CASSLHGTGRTEAFF. CDR3 nucleotide sequence: TGTGCCAGCAGTTTACACGGGACAGGGAGGACTGAAGCTTTCTTT.

This clonotype was observed many times. The CDR3 is CASSPRGLVNTEAFF. As DNA, the CDR3 is TGTGCCAGCAGCCCCAGGGGGCTGGTGAACACTGAAGCTTTCTTT. This chain connects TRBV28 to TRBJ1-1; TRBD1 agrees at 8 bases. J lost 0 bases, V lost 6 bases, and 6 bases had no gene match. The germline V gene encodes CDR1 MDHEN and CDR2 SYDVKM. The CDR3 is 15 residues long. Together with reference TRBV28 and TRBJ1-1, the CDR3 gives the full variable domain: DVKVTQSSRYLVKRTGEKVFLECVQDMDHENMFWYRQDPGLGLRLIYFSYDVKMKEKGDIPEGYSVSREKKERFSLILESASTNQTSMYLCASSPRGLVNTEAFFGQGTRLTVV.

The chain has TRBV5-1 and TRBJ2-7; no clear D gene. Germline V lookup: CDR1 SGHRS, CDR2 YFSETQ. The CDR3 extends over 13 amino acids. V lost 4 bases and J lost 3, with 11 bases in between. CDR3 in amino acids: CASSDPGGYEQYF. The CDR3 bases are TGCGCCAGCAGCGATCCGGGCGGCTACGAGCAGTACTTC.

CDR3 loop: CASSPPVLAGGTDTQYF. CDR3 nucleotides: TGTGCCAGCAGCCCCCCGGTGTTAGCGGGAGGAACAGATACGCAGTATTTT. The V call is TRBV7-6, the J call TRBJ2-3, with 10 positions matching TRBD2. Trimming took 5 bases from V and 3 from J; bases not matched to a gene: 11. Per the germline V gene, CDR1 is SGHVS and CDR2 is FNYEAQ. The CDR3 covers 17 residues. Filled out from reference TRBV7-6 and TRBJ2-3, the complete variable domain reads GAGVSQSPRYKVTKRGQDVALRCDPISGHVSLYWYRQALGQGPEFLTYFNYEAQQDKSGLPNDRFSAERPEGSISTLTIQRTEQRDSAMYRCASSPPVLAGGTDTQYFGPGTRLTVL.

The rearrangement joins TRBV5-1 to TRBJ2-7; TRBD1 aligns across 7 bases. J lost 6 bases, V lost 5 bases, and 8 bases had no gene match. CDR1 is SGHRS and CDR2 is YFSETQ in the germline V gene. This CDR3 has 13 amino acids. The CDR3 DNA reads TGCGCCAGCAGACCTGACAGGGTTGGCGAGCAGTACTTC. Encoded protein: CASRPDRVGEQYF.

The V call is TRBV6-6, the J call TRBJ2-1, with 8 positions matching TRBD2. Germline loops: CDR1 MNHNY, CDR2 SVGAGI (reference sequence). The CDR3 has 16 residues. Trimming cost V 0 bases and J 5 bases; bases outside gene matches: 6. CDR3 bases: TGTGCCAGCAGTTACTCGATCGGGAGGGACAACAATGAGCAGTTCTTC. This translates into CASSYSIGRDNNEQFF.

The V call is TRBV28, the J call TRBJ2-2; 8 positions match TRBD2. CDR1 is MDHEN and CDR2 is SYDVKM in the germline V gene. The CDR3 has 16 residues. Unmatched junction bases numbered 9, after V lost 3 bases and J lost 6 bases. CDR3 amino acids: CASSFSGLANSGELFF. DNA of the CDR3: TGTGCCAGCAGTTTTTCCGGACTAGCAAATTCCGGGGAGCTGTTTTTT.

This clonotype was seen a few times. The CDR3 protein is CSARPQVVGSVEQFF. Here the CDR3 DNA reads TGCAGTGCTAGACCTCAAGTTGTGGGGAGCGTTGAGCAGTTCTTC. The chain recombines TRBV20-1 with TRBJ2-1, with D maybe TRBD2 (5 bases). Germline CDR1 reads DFQATT; CDR2 reads SNEGSKA (reference sequence). Trimming took 2 bases from V and 9 from J, leaving 20 bases between them. The CDR3 totals 15 residues.

The genes are TRBV9 and TRBJ1-2; D not resolved. The germline V gene has CDR1 SGDLS and CDR2 YYNGEE. V was shortened by 1 base and J by 0 bases, with 4 bases between the two germline ends. This CDR3 spans 13 amino acids. CDR3 in amino acids: CASSVNANYGYTF. In nucleotides, the CDR3 is TGTGCCAGCAGCGTAAATGCTAACTATGGCTACACCTTC.

This clonotype was detected ten times or more. The chain couples TRBV11-2 to TRBJ2-1; 14 bases match TRBD2. Trimming took 5 bases from V and 15 from J; bases not matched to a gene: 9. Germline CDR1 SGHAT, CDR2 FQNNGV. The CDR3 sequence is 14 residues long. The CDR3 DNA reads TGTGCCAGCAGCCCGGGACTAGCGGGAGAGGTATTGTTCTTC. Residues: CASSPGLAGEVLFF.

The chain is built from TRBV6-1 and TRBJ2-3; 9 bases are a match to TRBD2. The V and J ends lost 3 bases and 2 bases, in that order; junction bases with no gene match: 3. This CDR3 is 15 amino acids long. Germline values: CDR1 MNHNS, CDR2 SASEGT. This CDR3 is CASSESSGTTDTQYF. The CDR3 DNA is TGTGCCAGCAGTGAGTCTAGCGGGACCACAGATACGCAGTATTTT.

V gene TRBV6-1 combines with J gene TRBJ1-6; D not certain. Per the germline V gene, CDR1 is MNHNS and CDR2 is SASEGT. This CDR3 region has 15 residues. Trimming pared 0 bases from V and 7 bases from J, leaving 10 bases between. CDR3 sequence (DNA): TGTGCCAGCAGTGAAGCGGGCGGAACAAATTCACCCCTCCACTTT. The encoded protein is CASSEAGGTNSPLHF.